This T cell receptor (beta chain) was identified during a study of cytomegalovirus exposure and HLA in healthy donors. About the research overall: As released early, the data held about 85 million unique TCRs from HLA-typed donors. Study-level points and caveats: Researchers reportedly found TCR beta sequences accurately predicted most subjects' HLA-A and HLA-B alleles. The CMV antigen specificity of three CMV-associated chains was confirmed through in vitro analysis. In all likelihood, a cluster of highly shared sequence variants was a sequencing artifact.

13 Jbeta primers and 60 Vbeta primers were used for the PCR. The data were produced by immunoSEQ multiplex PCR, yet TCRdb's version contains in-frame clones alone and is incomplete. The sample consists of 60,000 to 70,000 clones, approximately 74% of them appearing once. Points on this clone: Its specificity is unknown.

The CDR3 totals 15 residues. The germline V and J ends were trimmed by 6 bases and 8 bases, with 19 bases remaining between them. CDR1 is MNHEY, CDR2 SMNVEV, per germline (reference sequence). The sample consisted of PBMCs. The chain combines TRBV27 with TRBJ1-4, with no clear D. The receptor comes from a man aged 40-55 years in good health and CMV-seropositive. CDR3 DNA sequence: TGTGCCAGCAGCTCCGACTCCCCAGCGTGGGAAAAACTGTTTTTT. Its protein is CASSSDSPAWEKLFF.